The next 9 T cell receptor beta chains were all read from a single sample in a study of OX40 agonist ivuxolimab in advanced cancers. Clones were read by immunoSEQ multiplex PCR, and TCRdb kept only the in-frame ones, dropping some. This table holds about 53,000 clones, approximately 92% found once. The sequenced sample was CD4+ or CD8+ T cells sorted from blood, obtained in a trial of the OX40 agonist ivuxolimab. The receptors shown here come from an adult with an advanced solid tumor such as melanoma, head and neck, liver or kidney cancer.

CDR3 DNA sequence: TGTGCCAGCCTTGGACCCGTCTCTGGAAACACCATATATTTT. It encodes CASLGPVSGNTIYF. The rearrangement joins TRBV19 to TRBJ1-3; D gene uncertain. The CDR3 runs 14 residues. The V gene's germline CDR1 is LNHDA and CDR2 SQIVND (reference sequence). V was shortened by 9 bases and J by 0 bases, with 12 bases between the two germline ends.

The CDR3, as DNA: TGTGCCAGCTCACCACCCGGGGGGCACTACGAGCAGTACTTC. Protein: CASSPPGGHYEQYF. The chain employs TRBV18 and TRBJ2-7; D may be TRBD2 (7 bases). The V end was cut by 0 bases, the J end by 3 bases, with 9 bases between. Germline values: CDR1 KGHSH, CDR2 LQKENI. CDR3 length: 14 amino acids.

V gene TRBV7-3 combines with J gene TRBJ2-7; maybe TRBD1 (6 bases). Germline CDR1 reads SGHTA; CDR2 reads FQGTGA. Trimming took off 2 bases at V and 9 bases at J, with 23 bases between the two ends. This CDR3 is 16 amino acids long. In DNA, the CDR3 is TGTGCCAGCAGCTTAGATACCCTCAGGGGAACAAATCTGCAGTACTTC. It translates to CASSLDTLRGTNLQYF.

V and J are TRBV25-1 and TRBJ1-5; D possibly corresponds to TRBD1 (6 bases). The V end was cut by 4 bases, the J end by 2 bases, with 12 bases between. Germline V lookup: CDR1 MGHDK, CDR2 SYGVNS. The CDR3 runs to 15 residues. This CDR3 reads CASSALGGGNQPQHF. The CDR3 nucleotides read TGTGCCAGCAGTGCTTTAGGGGGTGGCAATCAGCCCCAGCATTTT.

The chain has TRBV5-4 and TRBJ2-5; D gene unclear. The germline V gene encodes CDR1 SGHNT and CDR2 YYREEE (reference sequence). The V and J ends lost 4 bases and 4 bases respectively, with 11 bases between them. The CDR3 runs 13 residues. CDR3 loop: CASSTRSGETQYF. The DNA of the CDR3 is TGTGCCAGCAGCACAAGGTCGGGAGAGACCCAGTACTTC. Together with reference TRBV5-4 and TRBJ2-5, the CDR3 gives the full variable domain: ETGVTQSPTHLIKTRGQQVTLRCSSQSGHNTVSWYQQALGQGPQFIFQYYREEENGRGNFPPRFSGLQFPNYSSELNVNALELDDSALYLCASSTRSGETQYFGPGTRLLVL.

The CDR3 nucleotides are TGTGCCTGGAGTGTGAATTCTTTCTCTGGAAACACCATATATTTT. Amino acids: CAWSVNSFSGNTIYF. The rearrangement uses TRBV30 and TRBJ1-3; D is uncertain. This CDR3 has 15 residues. Germline CDR1 GTSNPN, CDR2 SVGIG (reference sequence). V was trimmed by 0 bases and J by 0 bases, leaving 9 bases between them.

The chain links TRBV5-1 to TRBJ2-2, with 7 nucleotides matching TRBD1. Per the germline V gene, CDR1 is SGHRS and CDR2 is YFSETQ. The CDR3 has 16 amino acids. The V gene end was trimmed by 1 base and the J gene end by 3 bases; junction bases not matched to a gene: 6. CDR3 loop: CASSLRQGVHTGELFF. The CDR3 bases are TGCGCCAGCAGCTTGAGGCAGGGGGTTCACACCGGGGAGCTGTTTTTT.

The J gene is TRBJ2-1, the V gene TRBV5-1; 11 bases align to TRBD2. The germline V gene has CDR1 SGHRS and CDR2 YFSETQ. Trimming removed 2 bases from V and 5 bases from J; junction bases left unmatched: 6. This CDR3 has 16 amino acids. Written as DNA, the CDR3 is TGCGCCAGCAGCTTTGGCGGGGGACTAGCGGACAATGAGCAGTTCTTC. Protein: CASSFGGGLADNEQFF.

The chain employs TRBV5-1 and TRBJ2-1; TRBD2 matches at 10 bases. The CDR3 is made up of 14 amino acids. CDR1 and CDR2 (germline): SGHRS, YFSETQ. The ends lost 5 bases at V and 5 bases at J; junction bases unmatched: 4. DNA of the CDR3: TGCGCCAGCAGGAGGACTAGCGGAAACAATGAGCAGTTCTTC. It yields the protein CASRRTSGNNEQFF.